Presented here are 30 T cell receptor beta chains from one specimen sequenced in a study of blood T cells in healthy people across ages (dated by TCRdb to 2015 to 2017). Library preparation employed 5' RACE. Sequencer: Illumina HiSeq 2500. A second PCR of roughly 7 to 11 cycles was performed with a sample-barcoded 5' primer and a J-beta primer mix. TCRdb reran the public reads through fastp at Q25 and MiXCR, keeping productive beta chains. A single entry per CDR3 protein holds the most common genes and DNA from its merged rows. This sample gives hundreds of thousands of distinct CDR3 sequences in total; about 21% of them show up just once. The ten biggest clones cover 3% to 4% of the sample. Sequencing was carried out using blood. These TCRs come from a man in his 70s in good health.

The rearrangement uses TRBV7-9 and TRBJ2-5, with D uncertain. This CDR3 comprises 13 residues. V lost 4 bases and J lost 2, with 8 bases in between. CDR1 and CDR2 (germline): SEHNR, FQNEAQ (reference sequence). The CDR3 nucleotides are TGTGCCAGCAGCTCTATGGGACAAGAGACCCAGTACTTC. Translated: CASSSMGQETQYF.

The table lists this clonotype with a few counts. This chain joins TRBV2 and TRBJ2-2; 7 bases agree with TRBD1. V dropped 3 bases and J dropped 3; count of bases not matched to a gene: 4. Germline lookup yields CDR1 SNHLY and CDR2 FYNNEI. The CDR3 runs 15 residues. As DNA, the CDR3 is TGTGCCAGCAGTGATGACAGGGTCGACACCGGGGAGCTGTTTTTT. Its protein product is CASSDDRVDTGELFF.

V is TRBV11-2 and J is TRBJ2-1; D ambiguous. This CDR3 is 14 amino acids long. CDR1 and CDR2 (germline): SGHAT, FQNNGV. Trimming pared 4 bases from V and 5 bases from J, leaving 12 bases between. CDR3 coding DNA: TGTGCCAGCAGCTCGCGGCAGCGAGACAATGAGCAGTTCTTC. Translated: CASSSRQRDNEQFF.

In this sample, this clonotype turned up many times. The gene calls are TRBV20-1 and TRBJ2-7; the D gene is possibly TRBD1 (6 bases). V was pared by 6 bases and J by 0 bases, with 18 bases between. CDR1 and CDR2 from the germline V gene are DFQATT and SNEGSKA (reference sequence). The CDR3 runs 15 residues. CDR3 in amino acids: CSAARMDSYSYEQYF. The CDR3, as DNA: TGCAGTGCCGCCAGGATGGACAGTTACTCCTACGAGCAGTACTTC.

Only a few counts were recorded for this clonotype. J is TRBJ2-1 and V is TRBV7-2; D not certain. This CDR3 has 16 amino acids. The germline V and J ends were trimmed by 5 bases and 1 base, with 15 bases remaining between them. Germline CDR1 is SGHTA and CDR2 is FQGNSA. The CDR3 DNA is TGTGCCAGCAGCCCCTACTCCGTGATATCCTACAATGAGCAGTTCTTC. Protein: CASSPYSVISYNEQFF.

V gene TRBV9 combines with J gene TRBJ2-3, with 7 positions matching TRBD2. V dropped 0 bases and J dropped 3; count of bases not matched to a gene: 7. Germline assignment: CDR1 SGDLS and CDR2 YYNGEE. This CDR3 spans 16 amino acids. CDR3 amino acids: CASSVALGSGTDTQYF. Written as DNA, the CDR3 is TGTGCCAGCAGCGTAGCTCTCGGTAGCGGGACAGATACGCAGTATTTT. The variable domain in full, with the rest retrieved from reference TRBV9 and TRBJ2-3, is DSGVTQTPKHLITATGQRVTLRCSPRSGDLSVYWYQQSLDQGLQFLIQYYNGEERAKGNILERFSAQQFPDLHSELNLSSLELGDSALYFCASSVALGSGTDTQYFGPGTRLTVL.

The rearrangement uses TRBV5-6 and TRBJ2-1, with 10 positions matching TRBD1. The length of the CDR3 is 17 residues. The germline V gene encodes CDR1 SGHDT and CDR2 YYEEEE. V was clipped by 0 bases and J by 1 base; unmatched bases: 4. The CDR3 DNA sequence: TGTGCCAGCAGCTTGGTTGGGACAGGGGTGTCCTACAATGAGCAGTTCTTC. Amino acids: CASSLVGTGVSYNEQFF.

The chain couples TRBV20-1 to TRBJ2-5, with D possibly TRBD2 on 5 matching bases. The CDR3 spans 14 residues. V gave up 6 bases and J gave up 5 bases, with 19 bases separating them. Germline CDR1 is DFQATT and CDR2 is SNEGSKA (reference sequence). In DNA, the CDR3 is TGCAGTGCAACGTACCAAGCGGTTGGGGAGACCCAGTACTTC. It translates to CSATYQAVGETQYF.

The chain is built from TRBV3-1 and TRBJ2-7; 7 bases fit TRBD2. TRBJ2-5 matches the DNA end more closely, so the J call is doubtful. CDR1 is LGHDT, CDR2 YNNKEL, per germline (reference sequence). The CDR3 runs 15 residues. In DNA form, the CDR3 reads TGTGCCAGCAGCCAAGAAGGGCGGGAGCAAGAGACCCAGTACTTC. This gives the protein CASSQEGREQETQYF.

The V call is TRBV29-1, the J call TRBJ2-7; tentatively, D is TRBD2 (7 bases). The CDR3 covers 14 residues. V was clipped by 5 bases and J by 2 bases, with 16 bases between them. CDR1 and CDR2 from the germline V gene are SQVTM and ANQGSEA. The CDR3 DNA reads as TGCAGCGTTCTGGTCCGGGGGGCAGCCTACGAGCAGTACTTC. Translated, it gives CSVLVRGAAYEQYF.

V is TRBV21-1 and J is TRBJ2-3; no check of the table's D call, TRBD2, against the DNA was made. TRBV21-1 counts as a pseudogene. This CDR3 has 17 residues. The CDR3 is CASSAMWLADFTDTQYF. Here the CDR3 DNA reads TGTGCCAGCAGCGCAATGTGGCTAGCGGACTTCACAGATACGCAGTATTTT.

This clonotype was seen only a few times. CDR3 sequence: CASTPGGFKETQYF. The CDR3, as DNA: TGCGCCAGCACCCCAGGAGGGTTTAAAGAGACCCAGTACTTC. The chain carries TRBV5-1 and TRBJ2-5; D possibly corresponds to TRBD2 (6 bases). The germline gives CDR1 SGHRS, CDR2 YFSETQ. The CDR3 runs 14 residues. V lost 6 bases to trimming and J lost 3 bases, with 15 bases between them.

CDR3 protein: CSVKGGAPANYGYTF. In nucleotides, the CDR3 is TGCAGCGTTAAGGGCGGGGCCCCGGCTAACTATGGCTACACCTTC. The chain links TRBV29-1 to TRBJ1-2; TRBD1 is a possible D gene (5 bases). From germline, CDR1 is SQVTM and CDR2 ANQGSEA. The germline V and J ends were trimmed by 5 bases and 0 bases, with 16 bases remaining between them. The CDR3 spans 15 residues.

This clonotype was counted a few times. The chain uses TRBV20-1 and TRBJ1-4, with D unclear. The germline V gene encodes CDR1 DFQATT and CDR2 SNEGSKA (reference sequence). The ends were cut back, 2 bases at V and 5 bases at J, with 12 bases in the middle. The CDR3 spans 14 residues. The DNA for the CDR3 is TGCAGTGCTAGACACCTACTCCTCAATGAAAAACTGTTTTTT. Protein sequence: CSARHLLLNEKLFF.

This clonotype has only a few counts. One end of the junction does not line up with germline, which may come from a read error. The rearrangement joins TRBV18 to TRBJ2-7; D uncertain. CDR3 size: 14 residues. Per germline, CDR1 KGHSH and CDR2 LQKENI. The CDR3 nucleotides are TGTGTCAGCTCATTCGGGCCGAGCTCCTACGAGCAGTACTTC. This encodes CVSSFGPSSYEQYF.

The rearrangement links TRBV2 to TRBJ2-5; no clear D. Germline V gene lookup returns CDR1 SNHLY and CDR2 FYNNEI. Trimming pared 5 bases from V and 7 bases from J, leaving 17 bases between. The CDR3 runs 14 residues. The CDR3 DNA follows: TGTGCCAGCAGTATCCTGACGGGCCTGGGGACCCAGTACTTC. This gives the protein CASSILTGLGTQYF.

This clonotype has only a few counts. The chain couples TRBV4-3 to TRBJ2-4, with 8 positions matching TRBD2. The V gene's germline CDR1 is LGHNA and CDR2 YSLEER. V lost 0 bases, J lost 2 bases, and 9 bases stayed unmatched. The length of the CDR3 is 18 residues. In DNA form, the CDR3 reads TGCGCCAGCAGCCAAGATATTTCGGCTAGCGGGTCCAAAAACATTCAGTACTTC. It specifies CASSQDISASGSKNIQYF.

Concerning this clonotype itself: The CDR3 does not end in the conserved phenylalanine or tryptophan, so this is likely a read error. The chain recombines TRBV29-1 with TRBJ2-7, with D perhaps TRBD1 (5 bases). Germline V gene sequence: CDR1 SQVTM, CDR2 ANQGSEA. V was clipped by 0 bases and J by 1 base, with 10 bases between them. CDR3 length: 14 amino acids. CDR3 amino acids: CSVEDGAGSYEQYS. DNA for the CDR3: TGCAGCGTTGAAGATGGGGCAGGTTCCTACGAGCAGTACTCC.

The table lists this clonotype with many counts. V is TRBV4-1 and J is TRBJ2-3; 8 bases fit TRBD2. The CDR3 has 15 amino acids. Germline trimming cut 3 bases from V and 2 bases from J; bases unmatched to any gene: 4. Germline V gene lookup returns CDR1 MGHRA and CDR2 YSYEKL. In DNA form, the CDR3 reads TGCGCCAGCAGCCAGGTAGCGGGGAACACAGATACGCAGTATTTT. Residues: CASSQVAGNTDTQYF.

J is TRBJ2-7 and V is TRBV10-3, with 8 nucleotides matching TRBD2. The V gene end was trimmed by 10 bases and the J gene end by 3 bases; junction bases not matched to a gene: 5. The CDR3 spans 12 residues. Germline V gene sequence: CDR1 ENHRY, CDR2 SYGVKD. In DNA, the CDR3 is TGTGCCACCGGGAGGGGGAACTACGAGCAGTACTTC. It encodes CATGRGNYEQYF.

There are a few counts of this clonotype. The junction differs from germline at one of its ends, possibly a read error. The V gene is TRBV6-5, the J gene TRBJ2-4; possibly TRBD2 for D (6 bases). CDR3 length equals 14 residues. Germline-derived CDR1 and CDR2 are MNHEY and SVGAGI. CDR3 protein: CAGSRLEAKNIQYF. CDR3 coding DNA: TGTGCCGGCAGTCGACTAGAAGCCAAAAACATTCAGTACTTC.

The gene calls are TRBV5-6 and TRBJ1-1, with 9 bases lining up with TRBD1. Per germline, CDR1 SGHDT and CDR2 YYEEEE. V dropped 3 bases and J dropped 0; count of bases not matched to a gene: 6. The CDR3 totals 16 residues. The CDR3 sequence is CASSYDRGKVNTEAFF. The CDR3 region has the DNA TGTGCCAGCAGCTACGACAGGGGGAAGGTGAACACTGAAGCTTTCTTT.

The chain is built from TRBV28 and TRBJ1-2, with TRBD1 matching over 8 bases. The CDR3 length is 16 residues. With V trimmed by 6 bases and J by 6 bases, 15 bases remained unmatched. Germline CDR1 is MDHEN and CDR2 is SYDVKM. CDR3 loop: CASSRKGHRGRNGYTF. The CDR3 nucleotides read TGTGCCAGCAGCCGAAAAGGACACAGGGGGAGAAATGGCTACACCTTC.

A few counts support this clonotype. V is TRBV12-3 or TRBV12-4 and J is TRBJ2-7; 8 nucleotides align to TRBD1. Trimming at V came to 5 bases and at J to 6 bases, leaving 12 bases not matched to a gene. The CDR3 runs to 15 residues. CDR3 in amino acids: CASSRTGNGLGEQYF. DNA of the CDR3: TGTGCCAGCAGTCGGACAGGGAACGGCCTCGGCGAGCAGTACTTC.

The rearrangement uses TRBV6-2 or TRBV6-3 and TRBJ1-4, with D hard to call. In germline, CDR1 is MNHEY, CDR2 SVGEGT. V was cut by 4 bases and J by 3 bases, with 15 bases left in between. CDR3 length: 16 residues. The CDR3 nucleotides are TGTGCCAGCAGTTCTGGGCCAAGGGCCGCTAATGAAAAACTGTTTTTT. Residues: CASSSGPRAANEKLFF.

This clonotype was observed a few times. J is TRBJ2-3 and V is TRBV5-1; TRBD2 matches at 8 bases. This CDR3 comprises 16 residues. V was clipped by 0 bases and J by 4 bases; unmatched bases: 7. Germline V lookup: CDR1 SGHRS, CDR2 YFSETQ. CDR3 in amino acids: CASSLEASGRSDTQYF. The CDR3 bases are TGCGCCAGCAGCTTGGAGGCCAGCGGGAGATCAGATACGCAGTATTTT.

This clonotype was seen a few times. The rearrangement joins TRBV4-1 to TRBJ2-4, with 7 bases lining up with TRBD2. Germline CDR1 is MGHRA and CDR2 is YSYEKL. Trimming at V came to 1 base and at J to 9 bases, leaving 3 bases not matched to a gene. This CDR3 is 13 amino acids long. In DNA form, the CDR3 reads TGCGCCAGCAGCCAAGCCACGGGGGGCATTCAGTACTTC. Translation gives CASSQATGGIQYF.

This clonotype was counted at least ten times. The V and J genes are TRBV11-2 and TRBJ1-5; D gene uncertain. CDR3 length: 12 amino acids. Germline CDR1 SGHAT, CDR2 FQNNGV. The V end was cut by 3 bases, the J end by 3 bases, with 3 bases between. CDR3 region: CASSLANQPQHF. CDR3 in DNA: TGTGCCAGCAGCTTGGCCAATCAGCCCCAGCATTTT.

Comments on this clonotype: A much larger clone sits a single nucleotide away, making a read error possible. The rearrangement joins TRBV28 to TRBJ2-5, with TRBD2 matching over 8 bases. Germline V CDR1 and CDR2: MDHEN, SYDVKM. Trimming at V came to 8 bases and at J to 0 bases, leaving 5 bases not matched to a gene. The CDR3 spans 14 residues. CDR3 nucleotides: TGTGCCAGCCAGACTAGCGCGCACCAAGAGACCCAGTACTTC. The encoded protein is CASQTSAHQETQYF.

This chain uses TRBV20-1 with TRBJ2-5, with a weak D call TRBD1 (5 bases). The DNA end lines up better with TRBJ2-7; the J call may be wrong. The length of the CDR3 is 14 residues. Germline lookup yields CDR1 DFQATT and CDR2 SNEGSKA (reference sequence). The CDR3 protein is CSANPTRVGYEQYF. CDR3 coding DNA: TGCAGTGCCAATCCTACCAGGGTAGGCTACGAGCAGTACTTC.